The clone carrying this TCR beta chain showed up many times. The data are from a study of breast tumors, draining lymph nodes, adjacent tissues. There are 14 residues in the CDR3. Germline loops: CDR1 MNHNS, CDR2 SASEGT. MiXCR was run by TCRdb on the multiplex PCR reads, yielding one entry per CDR3 protein. The table lists around 43,000 distinct CDR3 sequences, about 23% of them singletons. This receptor was taken from a female donor with breast cancer. Some clones in this sample may be carry-over from other donors' samples. Sequenced input: breast tumor tissue. V is TRBV6-1 and J is TRBJ1-5; 7 bases are shared with TRBD1. The CDR3 sequence: CATTGLISNQPQHF. The CDR3 DNA reads as TGTGCTACGACAGGGTTAATTAGCAATCAGCCCCAGCATTTT.